The 22 T cell receptor beta chains below were found in one sample sequenced in a study of blood T cell repertoires in COVID-19. Assay used: immunoSEQ multiplex PCR; TCRdb lists only in-frame clones, some missing. The sample lists some 510,000 clones, 88% occurring once. The sequenced sample was PBMCs or T cells enriched from blood (not recorded which). Receptors were obtained from a woman between 35 and 50 years old who had recovered from COVID-19.

V usage is TRBV7-2 and J usage is TRBJ2-1; 14 bases match TRBD2. Looked up from germline, CDR1 is SGHTA and CDR2 is FQGNSA. V lost 5 bases, J lost 9 bases, and 6 bases stayed unmatched. The CDR3 totals 15 residues. The CDR3 reads CASSPQGLAGGEQFF. The CDR3 DNA is TGTGCCAGCAGCCCACAAGGACTAGCGGGAGGTGAGCAGTTCTTC.

The chain recombines TRBV9 with TRBJ2-3; 10 nucleotides match TRBD2. CDR1 is SGDLS, CDR2 YYNGEE, per germline. The CDR3 loop spans 16 amino acids. V gave up 3 bases and J gave up 4 bases; unmatched junction bases: 8. CDR3 nucleotides: TGTGCCAGCAGCGCGGGGACTAGCGTACAGTCAGATACGCAGTATTTT. Translation gives CASSAGTSVQSDTQYF.

This clone was recorded once. The chain couples TRBV19 to TRBJ2-3, with a tentative D call TRBD1 (5 bases). The germline V and J ends were trimmed by 3 bases and 2 bases, with 9 bases remaining between them. The CDR3 totals 14 residues. Germline CDR1 and CDR2: LNHDA and SQIVND (reference sequence). This CDR3 is CASSIRTFTDTQYF. In nucleotides, the CDR3 is TGTGCCAGTAGTATCCGGACATTCACAGATACGCAGTATTTT.

The gene calls are TRBV11-2 and TRBJ1-1; TRBD1 is a possible D gene (5 bases). Trimming shortened V by 2 bases and J by 3 bases, and 10 bases separated the two germline ends. The CDR3 length is 14 residues. CDR1 SGHAT and CDR2 FQNNGV come from the germline V gene. CDR3 in amino acids: CASSLSGGDTEAFF. CDR3 nucleotide sequence: TGTGCCAGCAGCTTATCTGGAGGGGACACTGAAGCTTTCTTT.

The chain has TRBV5-1 and TRBJ2-5; TRBD1 matches at 9 bases. Germline assignment: CDR1 SGHRS and CDR2 YFSETQ. The CDR3 covers 14 residues. J was trimmed by 5 bases and V by 3 bases; bases with no gene match: 5. CDR3 sequence (DNA): TGCGCCAGCAGCTCACAGGGGGCGCAGGAGACCCAGTACTTC. This codes for CASSSQGAQETQYF.

This sequence joins TRBV24-1 and TRBJ1-5; TRBD1 is a possible D gene (6 bases). The V gene lost 5 bases and the J gene lost 3 bases, with 13 bases spanning the gap. Germline assignment: CDR1 KGHDR and CDR2 SFDVKD. CDR3 length: 15 residues. In DNA form, the CDR3 reads TGTGCCACCAGTGTTGGCAGGGGTCCCAATCAGCCCCAGCATTTT. Amino acids: CATSVGRGPNQPQHF.

The gene calls are TRBV6-2 or TRBV6-3 and TRBJ2-5; TRBD1 aligns across 9 bases. CDR3 length equals 19 residues. Per the germline V gene, CDR1 is MNHEY and CDR2 is SVGEGT. Germline trimming cut 0 bases from V and 5 bases from J; bases unmatched to any gene: 16. As DNA, the CDR3 is TGTGCCAGCAGTTACTCGACTGTCACGGGGACAGGGCGATCGGAGACCCAGTACTTC. Protein product: CASSYSTVTGTGRSETQYF.

This rearrangement joins TRBV3-1 (or the pseudogene TRBV3-2) to TRBJ2-7; 14 nucleotides line up with TRBD2. This CDR3 spans 21 amino acids. In germline, CDR1 is LGHDT, CDR2 YNNKEL (reference sequence). V trimming: 4 bases; J trimming: 5 bases; junction bases outside the gene matches: 22. CDR3 bases: TGTGCCAGCAGCCGGACAATTGGGACTAGCGGGAGTATAAGAGGTCCCAACGAGCAGTACTTC. The encoded protein is CASSRTIGTSGSIRGPNEQYF.

The gene calls are TRBV5-1 and TRBJ2-7; D is undetermined. Germline assignment: CDR1 SGHRS and CDR2 YFSETQ. V was shortened by 4 bases and J by 3 bases, with 14 bases between the two germline ends. This CDR3 region has 14 residues. CDR3 protein: CASSPEVLFYEQYF. The DNA for the CDR3 is TGCGCCAGCAGCCCCGAAGTACTATTCTACGAGCAGTACTTC.

The rearrangement uses TRBV12-3 or TRBV12-4 and TRBJ1-2; unclear D gene. The CDR3 loop spans 12 amino acids. V lost 6 bases to trimming and J lost 8 bases, with 13 bases between them. This CDR3 is CASSAPGGGYTF. CDR3 nucleotides: TGTGCCAGCAGCGCACCTGGAGGCGGCTACACCTTC.

The V and J genes are TRBV27 and TRBJ2-7, with D possibly being TRBD2 (5 bases). Germline assignment: CDR1 MNHEY and CDR2 SMNVEV (reference sequence). Trimming removed 8 bases at V and 4 bases at J, with 6 bases between. The CDR3 length is 10 residues. This CDR3 is CASGRYEQYF. Here the CDR3 DNA reads TGTGCCAGCGGGAGATACGAGCAGTACTTC.

The chain carries TRBV9 and TRBJ2-1; 8 bases match TRBD2. The CDR3 is 15 residues long. In germline, CDR1 is SGDLS, CDR2 YYNGEE. Unmatched junction bases numbered 7, after V lost 4 bases and J lost 4 bases. This CDR3 reads CASSPVAGLYNEQFF. The CDR3 DNA follows: TGTGCCAGCAGCCCGGTAGCGGGGTTATACAATGAGCAGTTCTTC.

V usage is TRBV6-6 and J usage is TRBJ1-3; no clear D. From germline, CDR1 is MNHNY and CDR2 SVGAGI (reference sequence). V dropped 6 bases and J dropped 0 bases, with 15 bases sitting between them. The CDR3 contains 16 residues. The CDR3 nucleotides read TGTGCCAGCAGCCCCCGGGTCTTCAACTCTGGAAACACCATATATTTT. Protein product: CASSPRVFNSGNTIYF.

A few counts support this clone. The rearrangement uses TRBV11-3 and TRBJ1-1, with D unresolved. This CDR3 has 13 residues. With 2 bases removed from V and 5 bases from J, the gap between germline ends came to 9 bases. Per germline, CDR1 SGHNT and CDR2 YENEEA. CDR3 residues: CASSLRGGTEAFF. The CDR3 DNA reads TGTGCCAGCAGCTTAAGAGGCGGGACTGAAGCTTTCTTT.

The chain employs TRBV11-2 and TRBJ1-1; 8 nucleotides line up with TRBD1. CDR1 and CDR2 from the germline V gene are SGHAT and FQNNGV. V was pared by 3 bases and J by 0 bases, with 6 bases of the junction left unmatched. The CDR3 is 16 residues long. The CDR3 loop is CASSFRTGMMNTEAFF. The CDR3 DNA reads as TGTGCCAGCAGCTTCCGGACAGGGATGATGAACACTGAAGCTTTCTTT.

This clone turned up a few times. The CDR3 loop is CASSQADRTYEQYF. The CDR3 DNA follows: TGCGCCAGCAGCCAGGCGGACAGGACCTACGAGCAGTACTTC. This chain joins TRBV4-3 and TRBJ2-7, with 7 bases identical to TRBD1. The CDR3 sequence is 14 residues long. CDR1 and CDR2 from the germline V gene are LGHNA and YSLEER. With 3 bases clipped from V and 2 bases from J, the junction kept 4 bases outside the gene matches.

The rearrangement uses TRBV10-3 and TRBJ1-1, with D possibly matching TRBD1 (5 bases). The V gene lost 8 bases and the J gene lost 0 bases, with 7 bases spanning the gap. CDR1 and CDR2 from the germline V gene are ENHRY and SYGVKD. This CDR3 is built from 12 residues. Written as DNA, the CDR3 is TGTGCCATCGCGGGACTGAACACTGAAGCTTTCTTT. Translated, it gives CAIAGLNTEAFF.

V is TRBV5-1 and J is TRBJ2-7, with D possibly TRBD1 on 5 matching bases. Trimming pared 0 bases from V and 0 bases from J, leaving 22 bases between. Germline CDR1 is SGHRS and CDR2 is YFSETQ. This CDR3 contains 19 residues. CDR3 sequence: CASSLDPSPPRQYSYEQYF. CDR3 nucleotides: TGCGCCAGCAGCTTGGACCCTTCTCCACCGAGACAGTACTCCTACGAGCAGTACTTC. Complete variable domain (other parts from reference TRBV5-1 and TRBJ2-7): KAGVTQTPRYLIKTRGQQVTLSCSPISGHRSVSWYQQTPGQGLQFLFEYFSETQRNKGNFPGRFSGRQFSNSRSEMNVSTLELGDSALYLCASSLDPSPPRQYSYEQYFGPGTRLTVT.

This clone was picked up one time. This CDR3 is also generated by other DNA sequences in the sample. The chain couples TRBV5-1 to TRBJ1-1; TRBD1 is a possible D gene (5 bases). CDR1 is SGHRS, CDR2 YFSETQ, per germline. The CDR3 runs 15 residues. The V end was cut by 0 bases, the J end by 1 base, with 10 bases between. This CDR3 reads CASSLDGQPNTEAFF. CDR3 coding DNA: TGCGCCAGCAGCTTGGACGGACAACCGAACACTGAAGCTTTCTTT.

This clone was counted between two and nine times. The J gene is TRBJ1-2, the V gene TRBV4-3; D is perhaps TRBD1 (5 bases). The CDR3 is 18 amino acids. Between the trimmed V and J ends, which lost 0 bases and 8 bases, there was a span of 25 bases. Germline V gene sequence: CDR1 LGHNA, CDR2 YSLEER. CDR3 residues: CASSQDWGGNVLNNGYTF. DNA of the CDR3: TGCGCCAGCAGCCAAGATTGGGGGGGAAATGTACTGAATAACGGCTACACCTTC.

The chain has TRBV11-3 and TRBJ1-4; no clear D. The CDR3 spans 14 residues. The germline V and J ends were trimmed by 5 bases and 5 bases, with 12 bases remaining between them. Per the germline V gene, CDR1 is SGHNT and CDR2 is YENEEA. CDR3 region: CASSPRRRNEKLFF. In DNA form, the CDR3 reads TGTGCCAGCAGCCCCCGGAGGCGAAATGAAAAACTGTTTTTT.

The J gene is TRBJ2-1, the V gene TRBV4-3, with D possibly TRBD1 on 6 matching bases. The V and J ends lost 1 base and 6 bases respectively, with 19 bases between them. This CDR3 is 17 amino acids long. Germline V gives CDR1 LGHNA, CDR2 YSLEER. The CDR3 loop reads CASSQVGWGPRGNEQFF. The CDR3 bases are TGCGCCAGCAGCCAAGTAGGGTGGGGCCCCAGGGGCAATGAGCAGTTCTTC.